Here is one T cell receptor (beta chain) with its context. The sample originates from a study of T cells in Graves' hyperthyroidism and ophthalmopathy. The study included ophthalmopathy patients with Clinical Activity Score at least 3, NOSPECS grade at least 4 and duration under 3 months. CDR3 length: 16 amino acids. The germline V gene encodes CDR1 MGHDK and CDR2 SYGVNS. The germline V and J ends were trimmed by 1 base and 4 bases, with 13 bases remaining between them. Amplified regions were TCR beta CDR3 sequences from RNA transcripts. With the HTBI primer set, the TCR CDR3 went through a first round of RT-PCR. TCRdb fed the multiplex PCR reads into MiXCR, producing one record per CDR3 protein. The data show about 640,000 distinct CDR3 sequences, less than 25% seen once.

The receptor was isolated from a man between 25 and 39 years old with Graves' ophthalmopathy. The sequencing sample was made of blood. J is TRBJ1-4 and V is TRBV25-1; D unclear. The CDR3 nucleotides are TGTGCCAGCAGTGAATCCCGCCGGAGGAGTAATGAAAAACTGTTTTTT. It yields the protein CASSESRRRSNEKLFF. The full variable domain, its missing parts supplied by reference TRBV25-1 and TRBJ1-4, is EADIYQTPRYLVIGTGKKITLECSQTMGHDKMYWYQQDPGMELHLIHYSYGVNSTEKGDLSSESTVSRIRTEHFPLTLESARPSHTSQYLCASSESRRRSNEKLFFGSGTQLSVL.